This entry concerns a single TCR beta chain. Its antigen specificity is not known. The junction departs from the called germline gene at one end, perhaps through a read error. Using the deep immunoSEQ assay, TCR CDR3 regions were amplified from genomic DNA by multiplex PCR. For each cell subset, the extracted genomic DNA was distributed evenly across all wells of several immunoSEQ 96-well plates, and each plate served as one replicate. For sorted subsets, around 200 ng genomic DNA, equal to 30,000 to 35,000 T cell genomes, was loaded into each replicate PCR. Purified libraries were measured with a Qubit 3.0 fluorometer, size-checked on a Bioanalyzer 2100, and measured again with the KAPA Library Quantification kit. A separate single-read 150-cycle Illumina NextSeq 550 flow cell was used to sequence each immunoSEQ 96-well plate. The paper's processing steps were these. Because the immunoSEQ output included only junctional sequences and no quality scores, the filtering could not be the same as the filtering used for full-length reads. Sequences were annotated with PyIR, a Python wrapper for IgBLAST v1.9, using IMGT germline references to assign V/J genes and CDR3. Reads were removed for weak V/J assignments (E-value above 1e-6), missing CDR3, stop codons, out-of-frame junctions, or ambiguous translated residues. V3J clonotypes were defined as sequences sharing the same inferred V gene, J gene, and CDR3 amino acid sequence. To compute the percentage overlap between repertoires, the number of shared unique clonotypes was divided by the size of the smaller repertoire. Repertoire richness was assessed with RTK rarefaction, the Chao1 estimator, and Recon v2.1 estimates of unobserved clonotypes. Generation probabilities were computed with OLGA for all TCRbeta clonotypes obtained by the gDNA method from several donors. Imported from immuneACCESS, the table was reduced by TCRdb to in-frame sequences with V and J called. These copies leave out some clones; in studies compared against another copy, an unresolved V gene accounts for under half, and the cause of the remainder is not known. That table gives V, J and clone size, and the DNA gave D and trimming. This sample gives about 2 million clones in total; over 85% of them show up just once. The ten most abundant clones make up 0.85% to 1.3% of the sample.

CD8 naive samples were CD45RO-negative cells positively selected for CCR7, giving a CD45RA+CCR7+ population that excluded TemRA cells. The donors were healthy, HIV-negative adults who had no recently reported acute infections or vaccinations. All donors were Caucasian adults living in Nashville, Tennessee, USA. Blood was obtained by leukapheresis, after which PBMCs were separated by Ficoll-Histopaque density gradient centrifugation and cryopreserved in liquid nitrogen vapor phase. Analytical flow cytometry was used to check the purity and quantity of every magnetically sorted T cell population. Each sorted fraction had its genomic DNA isolated and then quantified by UV absorbance on a Nanodrop 2000c. The CDR3 sequence holds 11 residues, the cysteine and phenylalanine included. This entry keeps only the CDR3 DNA: 33 bases, framed from base 1. The germline V gene supplies CDR1 SGHAT and CDR2 FQNNGV.

The data were obtained in a study of shared clonotypes between healthy human individuals (dated by TCRdb to the early 2020s). For context, the study as a whole: The cohort comprised two women and three men aged 18 to 49 years. Leukapheresis yielded between about 0.94 and 9.5 billion PBMCs per donor. For each donor, three plates each were used for CD4 naive and CD4 memory, two plates were used for CD8 naive, and one plate was used for CD8 memory. To estimate repertoire size and how much clonotype sharing occurs between individuals, the study deeply sequenced the blood TCR repertoires of a handful of healthy adults. To increase sequencing depth and limit assay-specific biases, different laboratories used diverse techniques to prepare libraries and sequence TCR repertoires.

Results and caveats for the whole study, not just this receptor: Sharing across several donors was observed for roughly 5% of naive CD4, under 4% of naive CD8, 2% to 2.5% of memory CD4, and about 0.39% of memory CD8 clonotypes. Sampling was restricted to blood, and TCR repertoires in tissue are likely to differ from TCR repertoires in blood. The small number of donors limited the genetic and exposure-history diversity represented. Even with the large sequencing depth, rarefaction of the sorted-subset datasets indicated that sequencing was incomplete. Pairwise subsampling led to the expectation that sequencing depth would affect the degree of clonotype sharing among donors. Clonotypes shared by all four sorted-subset donors showed higher generation probabilities than non-shared clonotypes. Larger estimated clonotype richness was generally found for naive subsets than for memory subsets.

The TCR was taken from a young man in good health. Sequencing was carried out using naive CD8+ T cells sorted from blood. The sample's cell subset or site label is to be understood as: CD45RA+CCR7+. This receptor chain uses TRBV11-2 and TRBJ2-1, and perhaps TRBD2 as D gene, on 5 matching bases. The CDR3 region has the sequence CASSYEGISVF. The bases read TGTGCCAGCAGCTACGAGGGAATTTCGGTCTTC.